This entry features one T cell receptor beta chain sequence. What it recognizes is unknown. These data come from a study of T cell repertoires in cytomegalovirus infection. Study details: Recently identified HLA-C-restricted and well-studied HLA-B-restricted CMV epitopes were used.

V lost 4 bases, J lost 4 bases, and 3 bases stayed unmatched. Germline loops: CDR1 PRHDT, CDR2 FYEKMQ (reference sequence). This CDR3 has 14 amino acids. TCRdb used MiXCR to reprocess the reads, holding one entry per CDR3 protein. The sample contains about 340,000 distinct CDR3 sequences, roughly 28% of which appear only once. Study-wide points: Dominating the ex vivo response were TCR beta clonotypes that were CMV-specific and HLA-C-restricted.

This chain uses TRBV13 with TRBJ2-5, with TRBD2 matching 10 bases. The TCR comes from a human donor in good health (CMV status not recorded). Some clones in this sample may be carry-over from other donors' samples. The starting material was cultured PBMCs, obtained from culture after CMV antigen stimulation. The CDR3: CASSWRTSGETQYF. The CDR3 DNA reads TGTGCCAGCAGCTGGAGGACTAGCGGAGAGACCCAGTACTTC. The full variable domain, in which reference TRBV13 and TRBJ2-5 provide the parts outside the CDR3, is AAGVIQSPRHLIKEKRETATLKCYPIPRHDTVYWYQQGPGQDPQFLISFYEKMQSDKGSIPDRFSAQQFSDYHSELNMSSLELGDSALYFCASSWRTSGETQYFGPGTRLLVL.